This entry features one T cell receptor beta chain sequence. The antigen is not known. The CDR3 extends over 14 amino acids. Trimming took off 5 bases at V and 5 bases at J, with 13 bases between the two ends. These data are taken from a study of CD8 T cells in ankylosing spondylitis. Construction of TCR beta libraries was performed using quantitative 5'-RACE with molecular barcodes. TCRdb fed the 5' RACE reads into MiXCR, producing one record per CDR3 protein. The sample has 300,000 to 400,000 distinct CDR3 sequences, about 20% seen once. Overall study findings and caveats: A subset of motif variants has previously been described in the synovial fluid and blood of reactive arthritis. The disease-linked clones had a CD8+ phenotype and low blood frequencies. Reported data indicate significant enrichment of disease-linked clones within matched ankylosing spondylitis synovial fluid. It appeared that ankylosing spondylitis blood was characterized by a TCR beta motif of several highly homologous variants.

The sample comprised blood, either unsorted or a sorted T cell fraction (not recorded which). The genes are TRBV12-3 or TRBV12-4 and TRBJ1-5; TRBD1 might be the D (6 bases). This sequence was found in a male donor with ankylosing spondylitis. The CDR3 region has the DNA TGTGCCAGCAGTGGGGGGCGTTTATATCAGCCCCAGCATTTT. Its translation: CASSGGRLYQPQHF.